This TCR beta chain comes out of a study of Ad26.COV2.S vaccination and SARS-CoV-2 variants. With 5 bases removed from V and 6 bases from J, the gap between germline ends came to 14 bases. CDR1 and CDR2 from the germline V gene are ENHRY and SYGVKD. The CDR3 sequence is 13 residues long. Whole-study results and caveats: Relative to placebo recipients, vaccine recipients exhibited elevated spike-specific TCR breadth. Researchers cautioned that TCR breadth and depth analyses may have underestimated total T cell responses.

Profiling relied on immunoSEQ multiplex PCR, and the TCRdb table lists in-frame clones only, not all of them. The sample carries under 150,000 clones, roughly 85% recorded once. Concerning this clone itself: Its antigen is not known.

The genes are TRBV10-3 and TRBJ2-7; D is possibly TRBD1 (5 bases). The material sequenced was peripheral blood, taken after recovery from COVID-19. The sequence was collected from a human donor who had recovered from COVID-19. The CDR3 region is CAISQLTGTEQYF. CDR3 in DNA: TGTGCCATCAGTCAACTCACAGGTACCGAGCAGTACTTC.